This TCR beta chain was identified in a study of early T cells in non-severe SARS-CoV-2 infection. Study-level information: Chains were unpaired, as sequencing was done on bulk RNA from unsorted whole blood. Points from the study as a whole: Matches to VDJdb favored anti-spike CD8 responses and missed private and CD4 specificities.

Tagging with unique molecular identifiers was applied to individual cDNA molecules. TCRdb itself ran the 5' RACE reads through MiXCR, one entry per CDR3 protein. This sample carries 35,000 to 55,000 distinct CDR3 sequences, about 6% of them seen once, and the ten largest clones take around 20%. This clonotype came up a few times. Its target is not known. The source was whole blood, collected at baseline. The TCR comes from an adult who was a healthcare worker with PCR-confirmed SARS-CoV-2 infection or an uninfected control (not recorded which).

CDR3 nucleotide sequence: TGTGCCAGCAGAACAGGGGAAGGCTACACCTTC. Amino acids: CASRTGEGYTF. The chain uses TRBV27 and TRBJ1-2, with 7 bases lining up with TRBD1. The V gene's germline CDR1 is MNHEY and CDR2 SMNVEV (reference sequence). CDR3 length: 11 amino acids. Trimming at V came to 6 bases and at J to 8 bases, leaving 3 bases not matched to a gene.